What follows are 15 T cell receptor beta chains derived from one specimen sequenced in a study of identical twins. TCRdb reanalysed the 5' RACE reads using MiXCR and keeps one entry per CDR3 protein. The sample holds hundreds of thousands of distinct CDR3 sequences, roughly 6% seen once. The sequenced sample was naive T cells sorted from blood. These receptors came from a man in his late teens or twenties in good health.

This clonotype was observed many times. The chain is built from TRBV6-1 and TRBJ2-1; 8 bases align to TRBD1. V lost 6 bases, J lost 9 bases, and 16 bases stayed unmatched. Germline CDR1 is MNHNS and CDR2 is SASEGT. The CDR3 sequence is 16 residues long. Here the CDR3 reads CASSKTGTGIQSEQFF. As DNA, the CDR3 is TGTGCCAGCAGCAAAACCGGGACAGGAATACAAAGTGAGCAGTTCTTC.

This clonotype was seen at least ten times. CDR3 protein: CASSSQVSGNTIYF. CDR3 sequence (DNA): TGTGCCAGCAGCTCCCAGGTCTCTGGAAACACCATATATTTT. This rearrangement joins TRBV7-2 to TRBJ1-3; no clear D gene. This CDR3 is built from 14 residues. With 4 bases removed from V and 0 bases from J, the gap between germline ends came to 7 bases. CDR1 is SGHTA and CDR2 is FQGNSA in the germline V gene.

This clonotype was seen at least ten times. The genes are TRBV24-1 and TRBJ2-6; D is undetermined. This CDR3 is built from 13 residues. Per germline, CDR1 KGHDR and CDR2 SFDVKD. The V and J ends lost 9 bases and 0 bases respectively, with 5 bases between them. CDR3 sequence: CATGVSGANVLTF. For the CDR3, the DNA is TGTGCCACCGGCGTCTCTGGGGCCAACGTCCTGACTTTC.

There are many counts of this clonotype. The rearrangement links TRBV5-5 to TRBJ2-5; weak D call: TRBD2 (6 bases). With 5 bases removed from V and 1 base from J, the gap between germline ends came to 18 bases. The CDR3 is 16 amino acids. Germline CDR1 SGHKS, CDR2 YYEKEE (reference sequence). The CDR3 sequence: CASSLSIAEGQETQYF. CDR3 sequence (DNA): TGTGCCAGCAGTCTCTCTATAGCGGAGGGCCAAGAGACCCAGTACTTC. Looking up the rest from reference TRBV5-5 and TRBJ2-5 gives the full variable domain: DAGVTQSPTHLIKTRGQQVTLRCSPISGHKSVSWYQQVLGQGPQFIFQYYEKEERGRGNFPDRFSARQFPNYSSELNVNALLLGDSALYLCASSLSIAEGQETQYFGPGTRLLVL.

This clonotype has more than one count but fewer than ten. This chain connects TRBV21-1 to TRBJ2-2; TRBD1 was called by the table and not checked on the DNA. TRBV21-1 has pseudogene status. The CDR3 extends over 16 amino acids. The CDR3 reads CASSKWAGGRTGELFF. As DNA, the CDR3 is TGTGCCAGCAGCAAATGGGCAGGGGGACGAACCGGGGAGCTGTTTTTT.

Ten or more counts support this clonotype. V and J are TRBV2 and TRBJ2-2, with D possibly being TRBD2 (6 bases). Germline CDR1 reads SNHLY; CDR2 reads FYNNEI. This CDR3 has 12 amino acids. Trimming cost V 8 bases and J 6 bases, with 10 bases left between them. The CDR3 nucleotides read TGTGCCAGCCTCCTAGCGCCCGGGGAGCTGTTTTTT. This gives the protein CASLLAPGELFF.

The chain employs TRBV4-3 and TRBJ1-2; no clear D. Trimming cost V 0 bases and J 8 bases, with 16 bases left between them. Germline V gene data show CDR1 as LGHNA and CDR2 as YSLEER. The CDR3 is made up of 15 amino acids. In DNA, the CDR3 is TGCGCCAGCAGCCAAGAGCGTCGAGGGTTTGGAGGCTACACCTTC. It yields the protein CASSQERRGFGGYTF.

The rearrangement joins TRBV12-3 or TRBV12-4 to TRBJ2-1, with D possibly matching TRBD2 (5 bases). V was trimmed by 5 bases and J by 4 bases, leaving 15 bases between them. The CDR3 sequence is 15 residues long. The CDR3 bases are TGTGCCAGCAGTCCCCTTCGGCCGGGGTACAATGAGCAGTTCTTC. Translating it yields CASSPLRPGYNEQFF.

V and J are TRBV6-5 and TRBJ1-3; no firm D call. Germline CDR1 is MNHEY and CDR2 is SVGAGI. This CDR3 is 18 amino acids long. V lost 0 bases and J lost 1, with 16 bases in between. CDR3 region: CASSYSKYARGSGNTIYF. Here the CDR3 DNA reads TGTGCCAGCAGTTACTCGAAGTATGCGCGCGGGTCTGGAAACACCATATATTTT.

CDR3 nucleotides: TGTGCCAGCAGTCGCCCGGACAGGGAATGGACGCCCGGGGAGCTGTTTTTT. It codes for CASSRPDREWTPGELFF. V is TRBV12-3 or TRBV12-4 and J is TRBJ2-2; TRBD1 matches at 8 bases. V lost 5 bases to trimming and J lost 6 bases; unmatched junction nucleotides: 14. CDR3 length equals 17 residues.

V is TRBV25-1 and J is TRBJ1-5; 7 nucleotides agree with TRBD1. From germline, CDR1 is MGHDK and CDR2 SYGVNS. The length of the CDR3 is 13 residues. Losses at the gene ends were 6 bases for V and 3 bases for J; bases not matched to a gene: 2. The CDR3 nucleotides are TGTGCCAGCAGGGACAGGCTCAATCAGCCCCAGCATTTT. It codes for CASRDRLNQPQHF.

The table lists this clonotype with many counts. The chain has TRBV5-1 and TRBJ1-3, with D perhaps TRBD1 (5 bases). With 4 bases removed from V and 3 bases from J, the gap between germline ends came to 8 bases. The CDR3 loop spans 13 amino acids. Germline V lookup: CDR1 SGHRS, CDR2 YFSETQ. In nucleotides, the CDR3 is TGCGCCAGCAGCGGGGACCGTGGAAACACCATATATTTT. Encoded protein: CASSGDRGNTIYF. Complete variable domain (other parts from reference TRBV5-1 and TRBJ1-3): KAGVTQTPRYLIKTRGQQVTLSCSPISGHRSVSWYQQTPGQGLQFLFEYFSETQRNKGNFPGRFSGRQFSNSRSEMNVSTLELGDSALYLCASSGDRGNTIYFGEGSWLTVV.

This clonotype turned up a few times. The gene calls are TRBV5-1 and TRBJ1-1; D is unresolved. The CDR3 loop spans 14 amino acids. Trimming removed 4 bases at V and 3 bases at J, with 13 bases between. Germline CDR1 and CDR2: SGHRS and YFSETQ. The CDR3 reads CASSQTDIYTEAFF. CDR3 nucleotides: TGCGCCAGCAGCCAAACCGACATTTACACTGAAGCTTTCTTT. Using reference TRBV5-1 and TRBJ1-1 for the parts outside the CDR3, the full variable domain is KAGVTQTPRYLIKTRGQQVTLSCSPISGHRSVSWYQQTPGQGLQFLFEYFSETQRNKGNFPGRFSGRQFSNSRSEMNVSTLELGDSALYLCASSQTDIYTEAFFGQGTRLTVV.

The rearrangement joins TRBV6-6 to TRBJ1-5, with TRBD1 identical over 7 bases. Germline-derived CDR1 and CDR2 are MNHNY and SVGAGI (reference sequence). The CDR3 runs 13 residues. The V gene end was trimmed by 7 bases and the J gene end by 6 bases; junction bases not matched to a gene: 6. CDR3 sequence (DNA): TGTGCCAGCACCGCAGGGGGAGCTCAGCCCCAGCATTTT. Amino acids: CASTAGGAQPQHF.

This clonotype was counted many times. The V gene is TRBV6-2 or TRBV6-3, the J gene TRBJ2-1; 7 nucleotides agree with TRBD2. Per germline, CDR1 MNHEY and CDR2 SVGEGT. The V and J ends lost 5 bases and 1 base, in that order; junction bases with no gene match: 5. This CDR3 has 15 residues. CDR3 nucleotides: TGTGCCAGCAGTCTAGCGGAGGGGTCCTACAATGAGCAGTTCTTC. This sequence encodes CASSLAEGSYNEQFF.